This T cell receptor (beta chain) was captured by sequencing in a study of graft-versus-host responses after intestinal transplantation (dated by TCRdb to the early 2020s). A note on the overall study: The transplants that recipients got were multivisceral, liver-intestinal, or isolated intestinal. Every recipient was given anti-thymocyte globulin induction, followed by around three years of maintenance tacrolimus and steroids. A peak of at least 4% donor T cells among recipient peripheral blood mononuclear cells was the definition used for donor T cell macrochimerism. Of the roughly 26 intestinal transplant recipients enrolled in the cohort, one of whom was a retransplant, a few patients without pretransplant specimens were excluded. After intestinal transplantation, graft-versus-host and host-versus-graft alloreactive T cell clones were followed in the graft, circulation and bone marrow using bulk TCR-beta CDR3 sequencing. Rather than going through the commercial service, samples from a few later patients were sequenced in-house on an Illumina MiSeq and processed with MiXCR. To identify alloreactive clones, pre-transplant mixed lymphocyte reaction products were sequenced and compared with unstimulated pre-transplant donor and recipient T cells.

The germline V gene sets CDR1 to SGHRS and CDR2 to YFSETQ. The germline V end is reduced by 0 bases and the J end by 6 bases; junction bases left unmatched: 12. The CDR3 covers 16 residues, taking in both the cysteine and the phenylalanine. The read is trimmed to its CDR3 DNA, 48 bases read in frame from base 1. What the research found in general, with its limitations: GvH clones were detected in recipient bone marrow, and some appeared earlier in ileal mucosa or blood, consistent with an intestinal mucosal origin. Early after transplant, peak levels of circulating GvH clones were associated with declines in HvG clones. In patients with donor T cell macrochimerism, the allografts had high GvH to HvG T cell clonal ratios. Conclusions were limited by the relatively low number and heterogeneity of intestinal transplant patients.

Library creation used the immunoSEQ multiplex PCR assay. For most patients, genomic DNA was isolated using the Qiagen DNeasy Blood and Tissue Kit and was shipped frozen to Adaptive Biotechnologies for TCR sequencing. Adaptive Biotechnologies carried out high-throughput TCR-beta CDR3 sequencing of genomic DNA for most patients. The study's processing was this. TCR sequencing data were retrieved from Adaptive's ImmunoSEQ software for 18 patients, whereas a few other patients were processed with MiXCR and VDJtools. CD4 versus CD8 sorting errors were corrected by removing sequences found in both subsets at a frequency ratio below 5:1. CDR3 nucleotide sequences shared by donor and recipient were removed because the origin of these sequences could not be assigned. To be classed as alloreactive, a clone needed at least 2-fold expansion over unstimulated cells and a minimum CFSE-low frequency of 0.002% (template counts) or 0.001% (read counts). Mappable clones were those detected in sequenced pre-transplant spleen, lymph node, or MLR CFSE-low populations of the donor or recipient. The cumulative frequency of alloreactive clones was calculated as a percentage of all sequences, weighted by copy number. The table comes from immuneACCESS by way of TCRdb, which keeps in-frame sequences with V and J called. Part of the clones is missing from these tables; in studies checked, under half for an unresolved V gene and the rest for unknown reasons. V and J calls and clone size are copied from that table; D and trimming were computed from the DNA. The sample includes 90,000 to 95,000 clones, with 90% to 95% observed a single time. Together, the top ten hold roughly 0.5% of the sample.

According to the study, the label for this sample's time point signals: cells obtained before transplantation from donor or recipient. CD3+CD4+ and CD3+CD8+ populations were FACS-sorted from unstimulated pre-transplant donor and recipient cells taken from spleen or lymph nodes. Worth noting for this clone: What antigen it recognizes has not been identified. The input lacks base qualities; no much larger clone sits a single base away.

This clonotype was obtained from a human donor who received an intestinal transplant. Sequencing was performed on unstimulated CD8+ T cells sorted from spleen or lymph node cells, taken before intestinal transplant. The chain uses TRBV5-1 and TRBJ2-7, and 7 junctional nucleotides match TRBD1. The base sequence is TGCGCCAGCAGCTTGGCCCAAGAGACAGGGCCTCGCGAGCAGTACTTC. Translated, this is CASSLAQETGPREQYF.